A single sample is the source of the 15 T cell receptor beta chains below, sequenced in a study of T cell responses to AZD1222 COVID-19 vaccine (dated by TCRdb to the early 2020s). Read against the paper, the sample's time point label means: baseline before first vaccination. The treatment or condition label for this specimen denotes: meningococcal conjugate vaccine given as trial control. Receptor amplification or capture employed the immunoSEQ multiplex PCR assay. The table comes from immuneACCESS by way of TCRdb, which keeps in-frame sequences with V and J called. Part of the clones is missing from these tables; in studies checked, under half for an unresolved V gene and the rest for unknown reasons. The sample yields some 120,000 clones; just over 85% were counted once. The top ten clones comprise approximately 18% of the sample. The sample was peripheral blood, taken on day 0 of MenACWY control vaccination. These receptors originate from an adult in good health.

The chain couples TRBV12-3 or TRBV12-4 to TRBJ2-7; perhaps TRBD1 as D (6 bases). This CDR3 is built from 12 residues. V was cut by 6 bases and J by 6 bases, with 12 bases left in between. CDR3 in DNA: TGTGCCAGCAGGCCAAACAGGGCCGAGCAGTACTTC. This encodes CASRPNRAEQYF.

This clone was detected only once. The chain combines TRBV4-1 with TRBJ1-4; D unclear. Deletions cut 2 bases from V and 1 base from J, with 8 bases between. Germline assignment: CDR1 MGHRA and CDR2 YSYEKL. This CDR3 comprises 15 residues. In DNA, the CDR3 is TGCGCCAGCAGCCAAAACCCTGGAACTAATGAAAAACTGTTTTTT. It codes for CASSQNPGTNEKLFF.

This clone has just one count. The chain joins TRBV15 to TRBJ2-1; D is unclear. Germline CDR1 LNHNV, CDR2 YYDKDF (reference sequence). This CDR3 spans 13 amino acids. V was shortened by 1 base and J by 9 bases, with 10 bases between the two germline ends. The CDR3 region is CATSRGSRGEQFF. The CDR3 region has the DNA TGTGCCACCAGCAGAGGTAGCAGAGGTGAGCAGTTCTTC.

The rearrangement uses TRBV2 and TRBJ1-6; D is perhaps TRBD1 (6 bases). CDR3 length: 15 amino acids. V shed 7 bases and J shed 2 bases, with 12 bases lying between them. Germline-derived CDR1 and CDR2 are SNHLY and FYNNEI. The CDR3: CASTFGQTYNSPLHF. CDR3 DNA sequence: TGTGCCAGCACCTTTGGACAGACCTATAATTCACCCCTCCACTTT.

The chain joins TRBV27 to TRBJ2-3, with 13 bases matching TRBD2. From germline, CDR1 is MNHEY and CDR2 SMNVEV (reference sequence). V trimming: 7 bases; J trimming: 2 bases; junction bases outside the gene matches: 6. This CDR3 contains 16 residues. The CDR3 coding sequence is TGTGCCAGCACCCGGACTAGCGGGAGACCCACAGATACGCAGTATTTT. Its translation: CASTRTSGRPTDTQYF.

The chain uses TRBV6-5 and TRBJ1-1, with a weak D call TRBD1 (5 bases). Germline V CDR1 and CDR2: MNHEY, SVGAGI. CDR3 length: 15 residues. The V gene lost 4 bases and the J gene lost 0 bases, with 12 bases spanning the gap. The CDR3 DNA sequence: TGTGCCAGCAGTTCCCAGGGTGGGATGAACACTGAAGCTTTCTTT. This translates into CASSSQGGMNTEAFF.

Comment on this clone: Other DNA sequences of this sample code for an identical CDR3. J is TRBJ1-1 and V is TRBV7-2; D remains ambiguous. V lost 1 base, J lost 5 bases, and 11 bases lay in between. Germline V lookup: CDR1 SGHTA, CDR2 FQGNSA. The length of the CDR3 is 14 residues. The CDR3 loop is CASSLGGAGTEAFF. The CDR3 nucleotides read TGTGCCAGCAGCTTAGGCGGCGCGGGGACTGAAGCTTTCTTT.

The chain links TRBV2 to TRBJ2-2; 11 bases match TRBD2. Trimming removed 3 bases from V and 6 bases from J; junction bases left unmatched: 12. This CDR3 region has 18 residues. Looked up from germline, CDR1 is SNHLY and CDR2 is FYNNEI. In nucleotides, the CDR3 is TGTGCCAGCAGTGATTTTGGTAGCGGGAGGGTGGTGGCCGGGGAGCTGTTTTTT. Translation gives CASSDFGSGRVVAGELFF.

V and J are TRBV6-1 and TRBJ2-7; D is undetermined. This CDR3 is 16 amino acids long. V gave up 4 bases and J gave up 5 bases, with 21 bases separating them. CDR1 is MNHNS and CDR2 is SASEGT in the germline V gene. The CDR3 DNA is TGTGCCAGCAGTGTATCGGCAGCTATCCAAGGAGACGAGCAGTACTTC. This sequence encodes CASSVSAAIQGDEQYF.

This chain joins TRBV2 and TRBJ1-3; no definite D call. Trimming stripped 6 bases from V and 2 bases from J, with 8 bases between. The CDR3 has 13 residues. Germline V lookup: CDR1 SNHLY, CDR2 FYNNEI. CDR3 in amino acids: CASREGPGNTIYF. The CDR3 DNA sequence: TGTGCCAGCAGAGAGGGTCCTGGAAACACCATATATTTT.

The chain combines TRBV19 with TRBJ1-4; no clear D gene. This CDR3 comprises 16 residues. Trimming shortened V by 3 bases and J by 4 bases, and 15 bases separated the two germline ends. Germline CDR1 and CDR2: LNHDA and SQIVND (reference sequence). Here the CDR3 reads CASSIAVGGVNEKLFF. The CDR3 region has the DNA TGTGCCAGTAGTATTGCGGTTGGAGGCGTTAATGAAAAACTGTTTTTT.

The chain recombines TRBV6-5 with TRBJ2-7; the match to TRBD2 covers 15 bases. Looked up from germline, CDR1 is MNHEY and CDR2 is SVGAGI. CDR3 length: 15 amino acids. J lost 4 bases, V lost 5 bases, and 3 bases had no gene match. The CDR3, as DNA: TGTGCCAGCAGTCTTGGACTAGCGGGAGGGTACGAGCAGTACTTC. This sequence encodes CASSLGLAGGYEQYF.

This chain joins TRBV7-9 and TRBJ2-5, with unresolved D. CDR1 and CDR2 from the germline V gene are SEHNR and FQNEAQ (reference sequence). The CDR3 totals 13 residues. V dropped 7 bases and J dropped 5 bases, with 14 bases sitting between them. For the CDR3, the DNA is TGTGCCAGCACCCCAGGCAGGTTGGAGACCCAGTACTTC. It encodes CASTPGRLETQYF. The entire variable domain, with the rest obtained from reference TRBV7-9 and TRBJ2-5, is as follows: DTGVSQNPRHKITKRGQNVTFRCDPISEHNRLYWYRQTLGQGPEFLTYFQNEAQLEKSRLLSDRFSAERPKGSFSTLEIQRTEQGDSAMYLCASTPGRLETQYFGPGTRLLVL.

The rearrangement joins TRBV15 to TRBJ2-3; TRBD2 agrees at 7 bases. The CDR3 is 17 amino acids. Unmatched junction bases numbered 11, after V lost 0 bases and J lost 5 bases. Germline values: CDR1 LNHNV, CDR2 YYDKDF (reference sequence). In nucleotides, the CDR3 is TGTGCCACCAGCAGAGATCGAACGGGAGGTCGGTTAGATACGCAGTATTTT. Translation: CATSRDRTGGRLDTQYF.

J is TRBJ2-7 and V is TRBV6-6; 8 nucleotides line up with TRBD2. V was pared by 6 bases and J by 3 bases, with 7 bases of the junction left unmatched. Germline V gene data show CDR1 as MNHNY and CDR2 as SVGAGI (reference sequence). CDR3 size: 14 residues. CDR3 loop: CASSQAGGGYEQYF. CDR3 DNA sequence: TGTGCCAGCAGCCAGGCGGGAGGCGGCTACGAGCAGTACTTC.